This T cell receptor beta chain is drawn from a study of cytomegalovirus exposure and HLA in healthy donors. This clone appeared a few times. Primers included in the PCR were 60 Vbeta and 13 Jbeta primers. The repertoire was sequenced with immunoSEQ multiplex PCR; TCRdb's copy has only in-frame clones and lacks some. The data hold about 130,000 clones, with more than 8% observed a single time. Germline-derived CDR1 and CDR2 are MDHEN and SYDVKM. V lost 5 bases to trimming and J lost 7 bases; unmatched junction nucleotides: 12. The CDR3 length is 16 residues. This sequence originates from a middle-aged man in good health and CMV-seronegative. The J gene is TRBJ1-5, the V gene TRBV28; 9 bases align to TRBD1. Sequenced: PBMCs. This CDR3 is CASSALGQGREQPQHF. The CDR3 DNA sequence: TGTGCCAGCAGTGCCCTCGGACAGGGGAGAGAGCAGCCCCAGCATTTT.